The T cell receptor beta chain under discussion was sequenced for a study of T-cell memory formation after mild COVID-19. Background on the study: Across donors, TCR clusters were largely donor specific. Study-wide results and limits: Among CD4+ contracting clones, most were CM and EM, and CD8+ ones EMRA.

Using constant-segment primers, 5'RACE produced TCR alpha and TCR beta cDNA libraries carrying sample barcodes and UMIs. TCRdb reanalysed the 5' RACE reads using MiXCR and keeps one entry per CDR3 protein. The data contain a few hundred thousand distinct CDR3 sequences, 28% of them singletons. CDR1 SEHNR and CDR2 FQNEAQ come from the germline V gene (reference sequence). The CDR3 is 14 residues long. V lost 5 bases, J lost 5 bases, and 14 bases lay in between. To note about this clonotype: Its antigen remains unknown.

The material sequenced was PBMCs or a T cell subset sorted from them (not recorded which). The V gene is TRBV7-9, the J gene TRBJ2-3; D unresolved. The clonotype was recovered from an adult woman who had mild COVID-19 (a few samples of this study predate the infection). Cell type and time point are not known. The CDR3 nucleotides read TGTGCCAGCAGCCGCAGCTTAAGCTTAGATACGCAGTATTTT. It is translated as CASSRSLSLDTQYF.